The 24 T cell receptor beta chains in this list originate from one sample, sequenced in a study of T cells in localized non-small cell lung cancer. Assay used: immunoSEQ multiplex PCR; TCRdb lists only in-frame clones, some missing. This table has around 91,000 clones, 87% appearing once. Sequencing used peripheral blood, obtained before any cancer treatment. These receptors were obtained from a man between 40 and 70 years old with stage I squamous cell lung carcinoma.

The J gene is TRBJ1-4, the V gene TRBV19; D gene uncertain. CDR1 and CDR2 (germline): LNHDA, SQIVND (reference sequence). CDR3 length equals 13 residues. V dropped 4 bases and J dropped 0 bases, with 3 bases sitting between them. The CDR3 region has the DNA TGTGCCAGTAGTACCGCAACTAATGAAAAACTGTTTTTT. The encoded protein is CASSTATNEKLFF.

In this sample, this clone turned up once. The genes are TRBV2 and TRBJ2-5, with 8 bases lining up with TRBD1. Trimming removed 6 bases from V and 5 bases from J; junction bases left unmatched: 11. Per the germline V gene, CDR1 is SNHLY and CDR2 is FYNNEI. The CDR3 is 15 residues long. The CDR3 DNA reads TGTGCCAGCAGGGCCCCAGGACAGGGCGGTGAGACCCAGTACTTC. Residues: CASRAPGQGGETQYF.

The CDR3 is CSVAGTAYNEQFF. As DNA, the CDR3 is TGCAGCGTAGCCGGGACAGCCTACAATGAGCAGTTCTTC. The chain employs TRBV29-1 and TRBJ2-1, with 7 bases identical to TRBD1. Trimming removed 6 bases from V and 2 bases from J; junction bases left unmatched: 4. The CDR3 spans 13 residues. Germline V gives CDR1 SQVTM, CDR2 ANQGSEA.

The gene calls are TRBV30 and TRBJ2-5; D might be TRBD1 (6 bases). V was trimmed by 2 bases and J by 8 bases, leaving 12 bases between them. The CDR3 totals 12 residues. CDR1 and CDR2 (germline): GTSNPN, SVGIG (reference sequence). CDR3 DNA sequence: TGTGCCTGGAGTTCAACAGGGAGAACCCAGTACTTC. The encoded protein is CAWSSTGRTQYF.

This chain joins TRBV11-2 and TRBJ2-1, with a possible D match to TRBD2 (7 bases). Trimming removed 6 bases from V and 8 bases from J, with 17 bases in between. The CDR3 has 14 residues. CDR1 and CDR2 from the germline V gene are SGHAT and FQNNGV. The DNA for the CDR3 is TGTGCCAGCAGGGGAGGGGGGACGTTGGATGAGCAGTTCTTC. This encodes CASRGGGTLDEQFF.

The table lists this clone with a few counts. V usage is TRBV19 and J usage is TRBJ1-5, with no clear D. The germline gives CDR1 LNHDA, CDR2 SQIVND (reference sequence). V lost 7 bases and J lost 0, with 7 bases in between. CDR3 length: 13 residues. As DNA, the CDR3 is TGTGCCAGTAAGGCCTATAGCAATCAGCCCCAGCATTTT. Translated, it gives CASKAYSNQPQHF.

V usage is TRBV4-1 and J usage is TRBJ2-2; D is perhaps TRBD2 (5 bases). Germline V gene data show CDR1 as MGHRA and CDR2 as YSYEKL. The CDR3 consists of 16 residues. The V and J ends lost 3 bases and 0 bases respectively, with 11 bases between them. The CDR3 region is CASSQGVKANTGELFF. The CDR3 DNA reads as TGCGCCAGCAGCCAGGGAGTCAAAGCGAACACCGGGGAGCTGTTTTTT.

This chain joins TRBV15 and TRBJ2-7; 7 bases are shared with TRBD1. The CDR3 length is 14 residues. V was clipped by 0 bases and J by 5 bases; unmatched bases: 4. In germline, CDR1 is LNHNV, CDR2 YYDKDF (reference sequence). The CDR3 DNA is TGTGCCACCAGCAGAGACATTGGACAGGACGAGCAGTACTTC. Its translation is CATSRDIGQDEQYF.

This chain joins TRBV9 and TRBJ2-2; 12 bases map to TRBD1. Germline V gene lookup returns CDR1 SGDLS and CDR2 YYNGEE. Unmatched junction bases numbered 4, after V lost 0 bases and J lost 7 bases. This CDR3 contains 16 residues. CDR3 region: CASSVGGTGGIGELFF. The DNA for the CDR3 is TGTGCCAGCAGCGTAGGCGGGACAGGGGGCATCGGGGAGCTGTTTTTT.

The V call is TRBV6-6, the J call TRBJ2-5; the match to TRBD2 covers 7 bases. There are 16 residues in the CDR3. Per germline, CDR1 MNHNY and CDR2 SVGAGI (reference sequence). The V and J ends lost 7 bases and 3 bases, in that order; junction bases with no gene match: 14. The CDR3 loop reads CASKPQIWGGEETQYF. DNA for the CDR3: TGTGCCAGCAAACCACAGATATGGGGGGGGGAAGAGACCCAGTACTTC.

This chain links TRBV5-1 with TRBJ1-1; 10 nucleotides align to TRBD1. From germline, CDR1 is SGHRS and CDR2 YFSETQ. The CDR3 length is 13 residues. V trimming: 5 bases; J trimming: 7 bases; junction bases outside the gene matches: 5. CDR3 bases: TGCGCCAGCAGGGAGGGGACAGGGGATGAAGCTTTCTTT. Translated: CASREGTGDEAFF. The full variable domain, completed using reference TRBV5-1 and TRBJ1-1, is KAGVTQTPRYLIKTRGQQVTLSCSPISGHRSVSWYQQTPGQGLQFLFEYFSETQRNKGNFPGRFSGRQFSNSRSEMNVSTLELGDSALYLCASREGTGDEAFFGQGTRLTVV.

The genes are TRBV2 and TRBJ1-5; D gene ambiguous. The V end lost 6 bases, the J end lost 6 bases, and 15 bases lay between the germline ends. The CDR3 contains 14 residues. The germline CDR1 and CDR2 sequences are SNHLY and FYNNEI. The CDR3 DNA follows: TGTGCCAGCAGCCAAGCGGCCGGGTCTCAGCCCCAGCATTTT. It codes for CASSQAAGSQPQHF.

The CDR3 reads CASSYDIANYGYTF. The CDR3 DNA sequence: TGTGCCAGCAGTTATGATATAGCAAACTATGGCTACACCTTC. The chain employs TRBV6-5 and TRBJ1-2; D gene unclear. The CDR3 runs 14 residues. CDR1 MNHEY and CDR2 SVGAGI come from the germline V gene. Deletions cut 3 bases from V and 2 bases from J, with 10 bases between.

The V gene is TRBV18, the J gene TRBJ1-2; D remains unclear. Germline V gene data show CDR1 as KGHSH and CDR2 as LQKENI. CDR3 length: 14 residues. Trimming pared 4 bases from V and 4 bases from J, leaving 13 bases between. Here the CDR3 DNA reads TGTGCCAGCTCACGGGGAGAGGGAAGCTATGGCTACACCTTC. Translating it yields CASSRGEGSYGYTF.

The chain has TRBV2 and TRBJ1-4; no reliable D call. Germline lookup yields CDR1 SNHLY and CDR2 FYNNEI. With 1 base removed from V and 3 bases from J, the gap between germline ends came to 3 bases. The CDR3 has 13 residues. The CDR3 bases are TGTGCCAGCAGTGAAGGGGCTAATGAAAAACTGTTTTTT. This translates into CASSEGANEKLFF.

The DNA of the CDR3 is TGTGCCAGCAGCCGTCAGGGGACTGCTCCCTGGGGCACAGATACGCAGTATTTT. This gives the protein CASSRQGTAPWGTDTQYF. V usage is TRBV14 and J usage is TRBJ2-3; possibly TRBD1 or TRBD2 for D (6 bases each). V was shortened by 4 bases and J by 1 base, with 21 bases between the two germline ends. The CDR3 loop spans 18 amino acids. Germline assignment: CDR1 SGHDN and CDR2 FVKESK.

This clone has a single count. V gene TRBV28 combines with J gene TRBJ2-7; a possible D gene is TRBD2 (6 bases). The germline V gene has CDR1 MDHEN and CDR2 SYDVKM. The ends were cut back, 10 bases at V and 6 bases at J, with 16 bases in the middle. This CDR3 spans 12 amino acids. Here the CDR3 DNA reads TGTGCCATCCGGGAGAATCACCGCGAGCAGTACTTC. It encodes CAIRENHREQYF.

The chain combines TRBV6-1 with TRBJ2-1; no clear D. Trimming removed 5 bases from V and 6 bases from J, with 5 bases in between. This CDR3 is built from 11 residues. The V gene's germline CDR1 is MNHNS and CDR2 SASEGT. The CDR3 coding sequence is TGTGCCAGCAGTACTCTCAATGAGCAGTTCTTC. Its translation: CASSTLNEQFF.

The rearrangement uses TRBV14 and TRBJ1-1, with D possibly matching TRBD1 (6 bases). The CDR3 runs to 15 residues. V dropped 1 base and J dropped 0 bases, with 9 bases sitting between them. Germline CDR1 and CDR2: SGHDN and FVKESK. The DNA for the CDR3 is TGTGCCAGCAGCCAAGCAGGGGTTCTGAACACTGAAGCTTTCTTT. Its translation is CASSQAGVLNTEAFF.

The V gene is TRBV4-3, the J gene TRBJ1-6; tentative D call: TRBD1 (6 bases). V was shortened by 4 bases and J by 5 bases, with 15 bases between the two germline ends. This CDR3 is 16 amino acids long. Germline V gene lookup returns CDR1 LGHNA and CDR2 YSLEER. The CDR3 sequence is CASSPSRGRNNSPLHF. In DNA form, the CDR3 reads TGCGCCAGCAGCCCGAGCAGGGGCCGCAATAATTCACCCCTCCACTTT.

This chain uses TRBV18 with TRBJ1-1; TRBD1 agrees at 7 bases. The V and J ends lost 0 bases and 3 bases, in that order; junction bases with no gene match: 7. This CDR3 comprises 16 residues. Germline loops: CDR1 KGHSH, CDR2 LQKENI. CDR3 region: CASSPPRGGRHTEAFF. CDR3 bases: TGTGCCAGCTCACCACCCAGGGGGGGGCGGCACACTGAAGCTTTCTTT. Full variable domain (remainder filled in from reference TRBV18 and TRBJ1-1): NAGVMQNPRHLVRRRGQEARLRCSPMKGHSHVYWYRQLPEEGLKFMVYLQKENIIDESGMPKERFSAEFPKEGPSILRIQQVVRGDSAAYFCASSPPRGGRHTEAFFGQGTRLTVV.

The rearrangement uses TRBV2 and TRBJ1-5, with no clear D. Germline CDR1 and CDR2: SNHLY and FYNNEI. Trimming pared 10 bases from V and 4 bases from J, leaving 11 bases between. This CDR3 has 12 residues. As DNA, the CDR3 is TGTGCCACCCACCCCGGGAATCAGCCCCAGCATTTT. It is translated as CATHPGNQPQHF. The complete variable domain, with remaining parts taken from reference TRBV2 and TRBJ1-5, reads EPEVTQTPSHQVTQMGQEVILRCVPISNHLYFYWYRQILGQKVEFLVSFYNNEISEKSEIFDDQFSVERPDGSNFTLKIRSTKLEDSAMYFCATHPGNQPQHFGDGTRLSIL.

CDR3 bases: TGCGCCAGCAGCCAACGACAGAACACTGAAGCTTTCTTT. Amino acids: CASSQRQNTEAFF. The chain links TRBV4-1 to TRBJ1-1, with no clear D. The CDR3 has 13 amino acids. Trimming removed 2 bases from V and 1 base from J, with 5 bases in between. Looked up from germline, CDR1 is MGHRA and CDR2 is YSYEKL.

V gene TRBV6-5 combines with J gene TRBJ2-2; D not certain. The length of the CDR3 is 13 residues. Germline CDR1 is MNHEY and CDR2 is SVGAGI. V was pared by 0 bases and J by 4 bases, with 3 bases between. The CDR3 reads CASSYSITGELFF. The CDR3 DNA reads TGTGCCAGCAGTTACTCAATCACCGGGGAGCTGTTTTTT.